This T cell receptor (beta chain) emerged from a study of blood T cell repertoires in COVID-19. Participants had their cohort set by participant-reported clinical history. Only in-frame clones appear in the TCRdb table, and some are missing; sequencing was by immunoSEQ multiplex PCR. The table shows 200,000 to 250,000 clones, with 83% occurring only once. This clone occurred a few times. CDR3 length: 13 amino acids. Trimming removed 3 bases at V and 7 bases at J, with 13 bases between. The sequence was obtained from a woman in her 50s who had been exposed to COVID-19. Material: PBMCs or T cells enriched from blood (not recorded which). The rearrangement joins TRBV12-3 or TRBV12-4 to TRBJ2-7; D perhaps matches TRBD1 (5 bases). The CDR3 nucleotides are TGTGCCAGCAGTTTCAGGGATGGTAGGGAGCAGTACTTC. Its protein is CASSFRDGREQYF.